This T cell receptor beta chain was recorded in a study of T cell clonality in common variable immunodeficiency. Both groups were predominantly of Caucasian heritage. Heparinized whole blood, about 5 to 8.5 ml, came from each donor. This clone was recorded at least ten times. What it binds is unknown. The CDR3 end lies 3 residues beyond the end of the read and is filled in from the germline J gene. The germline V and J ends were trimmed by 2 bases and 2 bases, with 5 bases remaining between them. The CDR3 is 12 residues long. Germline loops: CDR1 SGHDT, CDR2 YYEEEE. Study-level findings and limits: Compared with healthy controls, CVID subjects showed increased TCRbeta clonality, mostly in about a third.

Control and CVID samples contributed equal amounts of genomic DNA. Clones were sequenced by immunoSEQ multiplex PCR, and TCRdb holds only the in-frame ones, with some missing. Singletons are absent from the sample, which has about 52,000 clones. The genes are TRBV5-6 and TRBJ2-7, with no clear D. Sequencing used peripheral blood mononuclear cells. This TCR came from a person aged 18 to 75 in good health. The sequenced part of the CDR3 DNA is TGTGCCAGCAGCTTTACTCCCTACGAG. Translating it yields CASSFTPYE. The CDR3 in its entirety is CASSFTPYEQYF.